This passage covers 25 T cell receptor beta chains from one sample sequenced in a study of shared clonotypes between healthy human individuals. Only in-frame clones appear in the TCRdb table, and some are missing; sequencing was by immunoSEQ multiplex PCR. The data show about 1.5 million clones, 95% to 99% seen once. Material for sequencing was naive CD4+ T cells sorted from blood. Subset denoted: CD45RA+ positively selected. All receptors come from a young man in good health.

The chain has TRBV7-2 and TRBJ2-7, with 7 bases lining up with TRBD2. The germline V gene encodes CDR1 SGHTA and CDR2 FQGNSA. The CDR3 consists of 15 residues. The J segment lost 3 bases and the V segment lost 1 base, leaving 6 bases of the junction unmatched. CDR3 loop: CASSLGGSTIYEQYF. CDR3 nucleotide sequence: TGTGCCAGCAGCTTAGGCGGGAGTACAATCTACGAGCAGTACTTC. The whole variable domain, remainder taken from reference TRBV7-2 and TRBJ2-7, is GAGVSQSPSNKVTEKGKDVELRCDPISGHTALYWYRQSLGQGLEFLIYFQGNSAPDKSGLPSDRFSAERTGGSVSTLTIQRTQQEDSAVYLCASSLGGSTIYEQYFGPGTRLTVT.

About this clone itself: This CDR3 is also generated by other DNA sequences in the sample. The V and J genes are TRBV19 and TRBJ2-7; TRBD2 agrees at 11 bases. The germline gives CDR1 LNHDA, CDR2 SQIVND (reference sequence). This CDR3 has 15 amino acids. The junction had 10 bases not matched to a gene; V was cut back by 5 bases and J by 7 bases. The CDR3 region is CASSLLAGGPGEQYF. CDR3 nucleotides: TGTGCCAGTAGTCTATTAGCGGGAGGGCCGGGAGAGCAGTACTTC.

The J gene is TRBJ2-3, the V gene TRBV28, with TRBD2 matching over 11 bases. With V trimmed by 3 bases and J by 1 base, 9 bases remained unmatched. Germline-derived CDR1 and CDR2 are MDHEN and SYDVKM. CDR3 size: 18 residues. CDR3 residues: CASSFSGRDKIGTDTQYF. Written as DNA, the CDR3 is TGTGCCAGCAGTTTTAGCGGGAGGGATAAAATTGGCACAGATACGCAGTATTTT. Variable domain in full (rest from reference TRBV28 and TRBJ2-3): DVKVTQSSRYLVKRTGEKVFLECVQDMDHENMFWYRQDPGLGLRLIYFSYDVKMKEKGDIPEGYSVSREKKERFSLILESASTNQTSMYLCASSFSGRDKIGTDTQYFGPGTRLTVL.

The V gene is TRBV2, the J gene TRBJ1-1; D gene ambiguous. Trimming cost V 6 bases and J 1 base, with 12 bases left between them. The CDR3 has 14 amino acids. Per the germline V gene, CDR1 is SNHLY and CDR2 is FYNNEI. Here the CDR3 reads CASRPGRANTEAFF. CDR3 DNA sequence: TGTGCCAGCAGGCCAGGACGGGCGAACACTGAAGCTTTCTTT.

The chain carries TRBV7-8 and TRBJ1-4, with 7 bases lining up with TRBD1. CDR1 and CDR2 from the germline V gene are SGHVS and FQNEAQ. The CDR3 consists of 15 residues. V lost 7 bases to trimming and J lost 2 bases; unmatched junction nucleotides: 7. This CDR3 reads CASNPGQRTNEKLFF. The CDR3 DNA is TGTGCCAGCAACCCGGGACAGCGGACTAATGAAAAACTGTTTTTT.

This clone is a singleton in its sample. The chain combines TRBV28 with TRBJ1-2; D is perhaps TRBD1 (5 bases). The CDR3 contains 12 residues. V was trimmed by 6 bases and J by 8 bases, leaving 13 bases between them. Germline-derived CDR1 and CDR2 are MDHEN and SYDVKM. CDR3 sequence (DNA): TGTGCCAGCAGGGACCCAAGGGGCGGCTACACCTTC. Translating it yields CASRDPRGGYTF.

The V gene is TRBV9, the J gene TRBJ2-1; 8 bases align to TRBD1. Germline assignment: CDR1 SGDLS and CDR2 YYNGEE. J lost 7 bases, V lost 2 bases, and 5 bases had no gene match. CDR3 length equals 14 residues. CDR3 sequence (DNA): TGTGCCAGCAGCGTTTCCACAGGGGGAAATGAGCAGTTCTTC. This encodes CASSVSTGGNEQFF.

The chain employs TRBV6-6 and TRBJ1-4; D possibly corresponds to TRBD1 (5 bases). The V and J ends lost 5 bases and 3 bases respectively, with 13 bases between them. The CDR3 runs to 15 residues. CDR1 and CDR2 from the germline V gene are MNHNY and SVGAGI (reference sequence). The CDR3: CASSRRGGANEKLFF. The CDR3 DNA follows: TGTGCCAGCAGTAGACGGGGCGGAGCTAATGAAAAACTGTTTTTT.

This chain uses TRBV23-1 with TRBJ1-5, with TRBD1 matching over 12 bases. TRBV23-1 is flagged as an ORF with uncertain function. V lost 9 bases, J lost 7 bases, and 16 bases stayed unmatched. The CDR3 is 17 amino acids. This CDR3 is CASPQSRDRGRGQPQHF. The CDR3 nucleotides are TGCGCCAGTCCTCAGTCCCGGGACAGGGGGCGTGGACAGCCCCAGCATTTT.

J is TRBJ2-7 and V is TRBV27; 10 bases line up with TRBD2. The CDR3 runs 16 residues. Per germline, CDR1 MNHEY and CDR2 SMNVEV (reference sequence). With 3 bases clipped from V and 2 bases from J, the junction kept 7 bases outside the gene matches. CDR3 region: CASSLSAGGPPYEQYF. In DNA form, the CDR3 reads TGTGCCAGCAGTTTGTCAGCGGGAGGGCCTCCCTACGAGCAGTACTTC.

The chain joins TRBV27 to TRBJ2-1, with D perhaps given as TRBD1 or TRBD2 (5 bases each). The CDR3 is made up of 14 amino acids. Trimming took off 6 bases at V and 10 bases at J, with 19 bases between the two ends. Per germline, CDR1 MNHEY and CDR2 SMNVEV (reference sequence). The CDR3 sequence: CASSKSRWDAEQFF. The CDR3 coding sequence is TGTGCCAGCAGCAAATCCCGTTGGGACGCCGAGCAGTTCTTC.

The V and J genes are TRBV19 and TRBJ2-3; 9 nucleotides agree with TRBD1. This CDR3 spans 17 amino acids. V gave up 3 bases and J gave up 2 bases; unmatched junction bases: 9. In germline, CDR1 is LNHDA, CDR2 SQIVND (reference sequence). The CDR3 reads CASSMRTGTGYTDTQYF. The CDR3 DNA is TGTGCCAGTAGTATGAGGACTGGGACAGGGTACACAGATACGCAGTATTTT.

This clone was recorded once. The chain couples TRBV4-2 to TRBJ2-2, with D hard to call. With 0 bases removed from V and 3 bases from J, the gap between germline ends came to 8 bases. The CDR3 runs 15 residues. Germline V gene data show CDR1 as LGHNA and CDR2 as YNFKEQ. CDR3 sequence (DNA): TGTGCCAGCAGCCAAGAAGGCGTCTACACCGGGGAGCTGTTTTTT. Its translation: CASSQEGVYTGELFF.

The DNA of the CDR3 is TGCGCCAGCAGCGCCGGGATGTTCCAAGAGACCCAGTACTTC. It translates to CASSAGMFQETQYF. The genes are TRBV5-1 and TRBJ2-5; the D gene is possibly TRBD2 (5 bases). The V gene lost 4 bases and the J gene lost 1 base, with 11 bases spanning the gap. Germline V lookup: CDR1 SGHRS, CDR2 YFSETQ. The CDR3 has 14 residues.

The chain combines TRBV14 with TRBJ2-7, with 13 bases aligning to TRBD2. The CDR3 is made up of 16 amino acids. Germline V lookup: CDR1 SGHDN, CDR2 FVKESK. The V gene end was trimmed by 8 bases and the J gene end by 3 bases; junction bases not matched to a gene: 10. CDR3 coding DNA: TGTGCCAGCGCGGGTGGTGGACTAGCGGGAGTCTACGAGCAGTACTTC. It translates to CASAGGGLAGVYEQYF.

J is TRBJ2-7 and V is TRBV7-2, with TRBD2 matching 13 bases. The CDR3 runs 16 residues. V shed 0 bases and J 5 bases; nucleotides not matched to a gene: 4. The germline V gene encodes CDR1 SGHTA and CDR2 FQGNSA. The CDR3: CASSLARGLAGDEQYF. CDR3 in DNA: TGTGCCAGCAGCTTAGCGAGAGGACTAGCGGGAGACGAGCAGTACTTC.

This rearrangement joins TRBV5-6 to TRBJ1-4; D might be TRBD1 (6 bases). Germline CDR1 SGHDT, CDR2 YYEEEE. The CDR3 runs to 14 residues. With 2 bases removed from V and 7 bases from J, the gap between germline ends came to 12 bases. The CDR3 spells CASSFMGAGEKLFF. The CDR3 DNA follows: TGTGCCAGCAGCTTTATGGGGGCAGGTGAAAAACTGTTTTTT.

The chain joins TRBV2 to TRBJ1-2, with D uncertain. The germline V gene encodes CDR1 SNHLY and CDR2 FYNNEI. The CDR3 totals 14 residues. Trimming cost V 1 base and J 1 base, with 7 bases left between them. The CDR3 is CASSEVVLNYGYTF. The CDR3 DNA sequence: TGTGCCAGCAGTGAAGTTGTACTTAACTATGGCTACACCTTC.

V and J are TRBV2 and TRBJ2-1; 13 bases fit TRBD2. The germline V gene has CDR1 SNHLY and CDR2 FYNNEI. The CDR3 covers 20 residues. The ends lost 6 bases at V and 8 bases at J; junction bases unmatched: 22. The CDR3: CASRLGGPRGTSGIWHEQFF. The CDR3 DNA follows: TGTGCCAGCAGATTAGGAGGACCGAGAGGGACTAGCGGGATCTGGCATGAGCAGTTCTTC. The entire variable domain, with the rest obtained from reference TRBV2 and TRBJ2-1, is as follows: EPEVTQTPSHQVTQMGQEVILRCVPISNHLYFYWYRQILGQKVEFLVSFYNNEISEKSEIFDDQFSVERPDGSNFTLKIRSTKLEDSAMYFCASRLGGPRGTSGIWHEQFFGPGTRLTVL.

Note on this clone: The same CDR3 is also encoded by other DNA sequences in this sample. The V and J genes are TRBV30 and TRBJ1-1; no reliable D call. CDR3 length equals 13 residues. V lost 0 bases, J lost 0 bases, and 5 bases lay in between. The germline gives CDR1 GTSNPN, CDR2 SVGIG (reference sequence). The DNA of the CDR3 is TGTGCCTGGAGTGTACGAGTGAACACTGAAGCTTTCTTT. It translates to CAWSVRVNTEAFF.

On this clone itself: The sample has other DNA sequences that encode this CDR3 too. The CDR3 region is CSVGTDTQYF. In DNA, the CDR3 is TGCAGCGTCGGGACAGATACGCAGTATTTT. The chain uses TRBV29-1 and TRBJ2-3; D gene ambiguous. V was pared by 6 bases and J by 3 bases, with 4 bases between. The CDR3 totals 10 residues. Per germline, CDR1 SQVTM and CDR2 ANQGSEA.

V usage is TRBV5-1 and J usage is TRBJ1-5; D gene unclear. The V end lost 7 bases, the J end lost 3 bases, and 14 bases lay between the germline ends. The CDR3 totals 14 residues. From germline, CDR1 is SGHRS and CDR2 YFSETQ. In DNA, the CDR3 is TGCGCCAGCTCGGAGTTTGGGAACAATCAGCCCCAGCATTTT. It specifies CASSEFGNNQPQHF.

This chain links TRBV5-5 with TRBJ2-5, with D tentatively TRBD1 (7 bases). The V gene lost 2 bases and the J gene lost 4 bases, with 21 bases spanning the gap. Germline V lookup: CDR1 SGHKS, CDR2 YYEKEE (reference sequence). CDR3 length equals 17 residues. CDR3: CASSFGTAAGLGETQYF. Here the CDR3 DNA reads TGTGCCAGCAGCTTCGGGACAGCAGCGGGCCTCGGAGAGACCCAGTACTTC.

This CDR3 is CASSLDQYTQYF. The CDR3 nucleotides read TGTGCCAGCAGCTTGGACCAGTATACGCAGTATTTT. This chain uses TRBV5-4 with TRBJ2-3, with no clear D. Germline V lookup: CDR1 SGHNT, CDR2 YYREEE (reference sequence). The ends were cut back, 0 bases at V and 7 bases at J, with 6 bases in the middle. There are 12 residues in the CDR3.

This chain links TRBV7-9 with TRBJ2-1; the D is unclear. Trimming took 5 bases from V and 4 from J, leaving 18 bases between them. Per the germline V gene, CDR1 is SEHNR and CDR2 is FQNEAQ (reference sequence). The CDR3 is 16 residues long. The CDR3 here is CASSPGVSRLYNEQFF. CDR3 coding DNA: TGTGCCAGCAGCCCCGGAGTATCCCGGTTATACAATGAGCAGTTCTTC. Drawing the rest from reference TRBV7-9 and TRBJ2-1, the complete variable domain is DTGVSQNPRHKITKRGQNVTFRCDPISEHNRLYWYRQTLGQGPEFLTYFQNEAQLEKSRLLSDRFSAERPKGSFSTLEIQRTEQGDSAMYLCASSPGVSRLYNEQFFGPGTRLTVL.